Shown below are 7 T cell receptor beta chains from a single sample sequenced in a study of blood T cells in healthy people across ages. Combining a sample-barcoded 5' primer with a J-beta primer mix, a second PCR ran for about 6 to 11 cycles. TCRdb reprocessed the 5' RACE reads with MiXCR, giving one entry per CDR3 protein. The sample has 650,000 to 1,000,000 distinct CDR3 sequences, under 40% seen once. The sequenced sample was blood. The receptors stem from a man aged 18 to 30 in good health.

This clonotype was observed once. V and J are TRBV5-1 and TRBJ2-1; 7 bases map to TRBD2. The DNA end favors TRBJ2-7, so the J call may be wrong. From germline, CDR1 is SGHRS and CDR2 YFSETQ. This CDR3 is built from 17 residues. CDR3 in amino acids: CASSMETLASSYNEQYF. The CDR3 nucleotides read TGCGCCAGCAGCATGGAAACACTAGCGAGCTCCTACAATGAGCAGTACTTC.

This clonotype was seen only a few times. V is TRBV6-6 and J is TRBJ2-5, with TRBD2 matching over 8 bases. V was clipped by 2 bases and J by 0 bases; unmatched bases: 8. CDR3 length equals 17 residues. Germline V gene lookup returns CDR1 MNHNY and CDR2 SVGAGI (reference sequence). The CDR3 here is CASSYTGGAKNQETQYF. As DNA, the CDR3 is TGTGCCAGCAGTTACACCGGGGGGGCCAAGAACCAAGAGACCCAGTACTTC.

V is TRBV5-1 and J is TRBJ1-2, with a weak D call TRBD1 (5 bases). With 4 bases removed from V and 0 bases from J, the gap between germline ends came to 10 bases. The length of the CDR3 is 14 residues. Germline-derived CDR1 and CDR2 are SGHRS and YFSETQ. The CDR3 is CASSGGTANYGYTF. DNA for the CDR3: TGCGCCAGCAGCGGGGGGACGGCTAACTATGGCTACACCTTC.

To note about this clonotype: Germline and junction disagree at one end, which may indicate a read error. The rearrangement links TRBV5-6 to TRBJ2-5; D not resolved. This CDR3 region has 14 residues. Germline lookup yields CDR1 SGHDT and CDR2 YYEEEE. In nucleotides, the CDR3 is TGTGTCAGCAGCTTGAAAGGTCATGGGGAGACCCAGTACTTC. Residues: CVSSLKGHGETQYF.

This clonotype was found a few times. Relative to the germline gene, one junction end is altered; a read error may explain this. The chain uses TRBV28 and TRBJ2-5, with 9 bases that match TRBD1. Germline V gene data show CDR1 as MDHEN and CDR2 as SYDVKM. The length of the CDR3 is 15 residues. In DNA form, the CDR3 reads TGTGCCAGCAGCAACGGACAGGGGCACCAAAAGACCCAGTACTTC. It codes for CASSNGQGHQKTQYF.

The chain is built from TRBV6-2 or TRBV6-3 and TRBJ2-3; 9 nucleotides align to TRBD1. CDR1 and CDR2 (germline): MNHEY, SVGEGT. This CDR3 is built from 16 residues. V lost 4 bases, J lost 3 bases, and 8 bases stayed unmatched. CDR3 loop: CASSWYTGTGTDTQYF. The CDR3 DNA follows: TGTGCCAGCAGTTGGTACACCGGGACAGGGACAGATACGCAGTATTTT.

The chain joins TRBV30 to TRBJ1-1, with D possibly TRBD1 on 5 matching bases. Germline CDR1 reads GTSNPN; CDR2 reads SVGIG (reference sequence). This CDR3 comprises 14 residues. The V and J ends lost 0 bases and 1 base respectively, with 9 bases between them. The DNA for the CDR3 is TGTGCCTGGAGTGTACGGGGGACGAACACTGAAGCTTTCTTT. This sequence encodes CAWSVRGTNTEAFF.